One sample yielded the 30 T cell receptor beta chains listed below, sequenced in a study of cytomegalovirus exposure and HLA in healthy donors. 13 Jbeta primers and 60 Vbeta primers were used for the PCR. Only in-frame clones appear in the TCRdb table, and some are missing; sequencing was by immunoSEQ multiplex PCR. This sample carries about 130,000 clones, over 60% of them seen once, and the ten largest clones take over 10%. The sequencing input was PBMCs. These receptors were obtained from a woman aged 60-70 years in good health and CMV-seropositive.

The rearrangement joins TRBV6-5 to TRBJ1-5, with 8 bases fitting TRBD1. This CDR3 comprises 15 residues. Per the germline V gene, CDR1 is MNHEY and CDR2 is SVGAGI. V shed 5 bases, J shed 3 bases, and the junction held 6 bases outside the gene matches. CDR3 sequence: CASSKGQGSNQPQHF. The CDR3 nucleotides are TGTGCCAGCAGTAAAGGACAGGGCTCCAATCAGCCCCAGCATTTT.

This clone was seen once. The V call is TRBV11-2, the J call TRBJ2-7, with D perhaps matching TRBD2 (5 bases). This CDR3 region has 16 residues. Germline lookup yields CDR1 SGHAT and CDR2 FQNNGV. V lost 1 base and J 2 bases, leaving 15 bases between the germline ends. DNA of the CDR3: TGTGCCAGCAGCTTAGTACGAGGAGGTAAACCCTACGAGCAGTACTTC. Protein product: CASSLVRGGKPYEQYF.

The chain is built from TRBV14 and TRBJ2-7; D is uncertain. The CDR3 loop spans 14 amino acids. The ends were cut back, 0 bases at V and 4 bases at J, with 10 bases in the middle. Per germline, CDR1 SGHDN and CDR2 FVKESK. The DNA of the CDR3 is TGTGCCAGCAGCCAAGATGGGCTCCAATACGAGCAGTACTTC. Its protein product is CASSQDGLQYEQYF.

The V and J genes are TRBV5-1 and TRBJ1-3; D remains ambiguous. This CDR3 has 16 residues. Trimming stripped 4 bases from V and 0 bases from J, with 14 bases between. CDR1 and CDR2 (germline): SGHRS, YFSETQ. The CDR3 coding sequence is TGCGCCAGCAGCCGTACAACCCGGGGCTCTGGAAACACCATATATTTT. Amino acids: CASSRTTRGSGNTIYF. Full variable domain (rest looked up from reference TRBV5-1 and TRBJ1-3): KAGVTQTPRYLIKTRGQQVTLSCSPISGHRSVSWYQQTPGQGLQFLFEYFSETQRNKGNFPGRFSGRQFSNSRSEMNVSTLELGDSALYLCASSRTTRGSGNTIYFGEGSWLTVV.

The V and J genes are TRBV4-3 and TRBJ2-7; D is possibly TRBD2 (6 bases). In germline, CDR1 is LGHNA, CDR2 YSLEER. V was pared by 1 base and J by 2 bases, with 9 bases between. This CDR3 spans 14 amino acids. The CDR3 loop is CASSQGWGAYEQYF. The CDR3 DNA reads as TGCGCCAGCAGCCAAGGGTGGGGGGCCTACGAGCAGTACTTC.

The V and J genes are TRBV30 and TRBJ1-3, with TRBD1 identical over 7 bases. The CDR3 has 13 residues. With 8 bases clipped from V and 1 base from J, the junction kept 5 bases outside the gene matches. Germline V gives CDR1 GTSNPN, CDR2 SVGIG (reference sequence). This CDR3 is CAGTGVSGNTIYF. CDR3 DNA: TGTGCCGGTACAGGGGTTTCTGGAAACACCATATATTTT.

The chain joins TRBV7-3 to TRBJ2-1, with D possibly matching TRBD1 (6 bases). Germline loops: CDR1 SGHTA, CDR2 FQGTGA. V was cut by 4 bases and J by 8 bases, with 15 bases left in between. This CDR3 has 14 amino acids. In DNA, the CDR3 is TGTGCCAGCAGCTCGTCCCACAGGGTTGATGAGCAGTTCTTC. It specifies CASSSSHRVDEQFF.

The chain combines TRBV7-6 with TRBJ2-2; possibly TRBD1 for D (5 bases). The CDR3 totals 15 residues. Germline V gives CDR1 SGHVS, CDR2 FNYEAQ. Trimming removed 5 bases at V and 1 base at J, with 11 bases between. This chain's CDR3 is CASSPGLGNTGELFF. The CDR3 nucleotides are TGTGCCAGCAGCCCAGGGTTGGGGAACACCGGGGAGCTGTTTTTT.

V and J are TRBV5-6 and TRBJ1-2; the D is unclear. The CDR3 is 15 residues long. CDR1 is SGHDT and CDR2 is YYEEEE in the germline V gene. V dropped 4 bases and J dropped 4 bases, with 17 bases sitting between them. CDR3 nucleotides: TGTGCCAGCAGCCCCAACCTCCCGGAGGGCTATGGCTACACCTTC. It is translated as CASSPNLPEGYGYTF.

V gene TRBV7-2 combines with J gene TRBJ2-5, with D perhaps matching TRBD2 (6 bases). Trimming removed 3 bases at V and 5 bases at J, with 16 bases between. The CDR3 length is 15 residues. Per germline, CDR1 SGHTA and CDR2 FQGNSA. CDR3 nucleotide sequence: TGTGCCAGCAGCTTTCCCGGGGGTTTGGAGGAGACCCAGTACTTC. Protein product: CASSFPGGLEETQYF.

The chain recombines TRBV6-5 with TRBJ2-7, with 8 bases lining up with TRBD1. CDR1 is MNHEY, CDR2 SVGAGI, per germline. The CDR3 has 14 amino acids. After removal of 2 bases from V and 2 bases from J, the junction contained 2 bases not matched to a gene. The CDR3 loop reads CASSYGTGPYEQYF. CDR3 DNA: TGTGCCAGCAGTTACGGGACAGGCCCCTACGAGCAGTACTTC.

The chain is built from TRBV5-1 and TRBJ1-1, with D unclear. V was shortened by 4 bases and J by 0 bases, with 7 bases between the two germline ends. The CDR3 totals 13 residues. Germline CDR1 SGHRS, CDR2 YFSETQ. The CDR3 bases are TGCGCCAGCAGCCCTCAGATGAACACTGAAGCTTTCTTT. Residues: CASSPQMNTEAFF.

The chain is built from TRBV20-1 and TRBJ2-7, with D perhaps matching TRBD1 (6 bases). The CDR3 loop spans 11 amino acids. Germline assignment: CDR1 DFQATT and CDR2 SNEGSKA (reference sequence). Trimming took 6 bases from V and 5 from J, leaving 11 bases between them. Written as DNA, the CDR3 is TGCAGTGCGGCACAGGGAAACGAGCAGTACTTC. Translating it yields CSAAQGNEQYF.

This chain connects TRBV19 to TRBJ1-1; 12 bases line up with TRBD1. Germline lookup yields CDR1 LNHDA and CDR2 SQIVND (reference sequence). This CDR3 is built from 16 residues. The trim removed 1 base at V and 6 bases at J, leaving 6 bases unmatched. CDR3 coding DNA: TGTGCCAGTAGTATAGGGCCGGGACAGGGGGCTCCTGAAGCTTTCTTT. It specifies CASSIGPGQGAPEAFF.

The chain is built from TRBV6-1 and TRBJ1-2, with D possibly being TRBD1 (5 bases). CDR1 is MNHNS and CDR2 is SASEGT in the germline V gene. The CDR3 consists of 15 residues. Between the trimmed V and J ends, which lost 7 bases and 5 bases, there was a span of 20 bases. The CDR3: CASNPLTDSVYGYTF. The CDR3 nucleotides read TGTGCCAGCAACCCTCTGACAGATTCGGTATATGGCTACACCTTC.

The genes are TRBV18 and TRBJ2-4, with 9 bases aligning to TRBD1. In germline, CDR1 is KGHSH, CDR2 LQKENI. CDR3 size: 15 residues. Unmatched junction bases numbered 10, after V lost 5 bases and J lost 8 bases. CDR3 sequence reads: CASSSADRGWDIQYF. In DNA form, the CDR3 reads TGTGCCAGCTCATCGGCGGACAGGGGTTGGGACATTCAGTACTTC.

This chain uses TRBV7-2 with TRBJ1-5; the match to TRBD1 covers 8 bases. This CDR3 spans 15 amino acids. CDR1 is SGHTA and CDR2 is FQGNSA in the germline V gene. V trimming: 4 bases; J trimming: 8 bases; junction bases outside the gene matches: 10. The CDR3: CASSSMGQASEPQHF. CDR3 DNA sequence: TGTGCCAGCAGCTCGATGGGACAGGCGTCGGAGCCCCAGCATTTT.

The chain is built from TRBV7-2 and TRBJ2-7; D is possibly TRBD2 (5 bases). Germline assignment: CDR1 SGHTA and CDR2 FQGNSA. Trimming pared 5 bases from V and 5 bases from J, leaving 19 bases between. This CDR3 is 15 amino acids long. The chain's CDR3 is CASSRRTGGIDEQYF. CDR3 sequence (DNA): TGTGCCAGCAGCCGACGGACTGGAGGAATTGACGAGCAGTACTTC.

The V call is TRBV6-1, the J call TRBJ1-2, with D perhaps TRBD1 (5 bases). The CDR3 is 14 amino acids. In germline, CDR1 is MNHNS, CDR2 SASEGT. V lost 1 base and J lost 4, with 10 bases in between. CDR3 nucleotide sequence: TGTGCCAGCAGTGAAGGGTCAGGGCCCTATGGCTACACCTTC. It codes for CASSEGSGPYGYTF.

The V gene is TRBV27, the J gene TRBJ2-1, with D maybe TRBD2 (6 bases). V was shortened by 1 base and J by 7 bases, with 11 bases between the two germline ends. Looked up from germline, CDR1 is MNHEY and CDR2 is SMNVEV (reference sequence). The CDR3 loop spans 14 amino acids. The DNA for the CDR3 is TGTGCCAGCAGTTTATTAGGGAGGAGAAATGAGCAGTTCTTC. Its protein product is CASSLLGRRNEQFF.

CDR3 coding DNA: TGTGCCAGCGGCGGGCGGACGAGCAATCAGCCCCAGCATTTT. Its protein product is CASGGRTSNQPQHF. The chain couples TRBV2 to TRBJ1-5; D is undetermined. This CDR3 comprises 14 residues. Germline V gene sequence: CDR1 SNHLY, CDR2 FYNNEI. V was shortened by 8 bases and J by 1 base, with 12 bases between the two germline ends.

This chain connects TRBV2 to TRBJ2-7; 10 nucleotides match TRBD2. V trimming: 5 bases; J trimming: 1 base; junction bases outside the gene matches: 8. Per the germline V gene, CDR1 is SNHLY and CDR2 is FYNNEI. This CDR3 comprises 16 residues. The CDR3 sequence: CASSNPGLASSYEQYF. CDR3 in DNA: TGTGCCAGCAGTAACCCGGGACTAGCGTCTTCCTACGAGCAGTACTTC.

V gene TRBV11-2 combines with J gene TRBJ1-2; a weak D match, TRBD1 (5 bases). CDR1 and CDR2 (germline): SGHAT, FQNNGV. The CDR3 is 14 residues long. V was trimmed by 5 bases and J by 2 bases, leaving 12 bases between them. Here the CDR3 reads CASSDRRGNYGYTF. The CDR3 DNA sequence: TGTGCCAGCAGCGATCGTCGGGGGAACTATGGCTACACCTTC. Combining the CDR3 with reference TRBV11-2 and TRBJ1-2 gives the whole variable domain EAGVAQSPRYKIIEKRQSVAFWCNPISGHATLYWYQQILGQGPKLLIQFQNNGVVDDSQLPKDRFSAERLKGVDSTLKIQPAKLEDSAVYLCASSDRRGNYGYTFGSGTRLTVV.

The J gene is TRBJ2-5, the V gene TRBV11-3; possible D gene TRBD1, 5 bases. The V gene's germline CDR1 is SGHNT and CDR2 YENEEA. Trimming took 5 bases from V and 2 from J, leaving 9 bases between them. The CDR3 consists of 13 residues. For the CDR3, the DNA is TGTGCCAGCAGCAGGGGCAGTCAAGAGACCCAGTACTTC. Protein sequence: CASSRGSQETQYF.

The rearrangement uses TRBV4-1 and TRBJ1-6; tentative D call: TRBD1 (6 bases). Trimming removed 4 bases at V and 9 bases at J, with 22 bases between. CDR3 length: 17 amino acids. CDR1 is MGHRA and CDR2 is YSYEKL in the germline V gene. For the CDR3, the DNA is TGCGCCAGCAGCCTCTCAAGGGTGGGGCAGGGGACTTCACCCCTCCACTTT. As protein: CASSLSRVGQGTSPLHF.

The V and J genes are TRBV6-4 and TRBJ2-2; D call uncertain. V shed 5 bases and J shed 2 bases, with 12 bases lying between them. Germline CDR1 MRHNA, CDR2 SNTAGT. CDR3 length equals 15 residues. This CDR3 reads CASSLRPENTGELFF. In nucleotides, the CDR3 is TGTGCCAGCAGTCTCAGGCCAGAAAACACCGGGGAGCTGTTTTTT.

This clone was counted only a few times. J is TRBJ1-4 and V is TRBV4-1; the match to TRBD1 covers 9 bases. V lost 4 bases to trimming and J lost 5 bases; unmatched junction nucleotides: 2. Germline V CDR1 and CDR2: MGHRA, YSYEKL. The CDR3 is 14 residues long. The CDR3 DNA follows: TGCGCCAGCAGCCGGGACAGGGCGAATGAAAAACTGTTTTTT. As protein: CASSRDRANEKLFF.

This chain links TRBV5-1 with TRBJ2-7, with TRBD2 identical over 10 bases. The CDR3 runs 16 residues. Trimming at V came to 3 bases and at J to 1 base, leaving 7 bases not matched to a gene. From germline, CDR1 is SGHRS and CDR2 YFSETQ. CDR3 DNA: TGCGCCAGCAGCTCTACCGGGACTAGCGCTTCCTACGAGCAGTACTTC. It is translated as CASSSTGTSASYEQYF. Full variable domain (remainder filled in from reference TRBV5-1 and TRBJ2-7): KAGVTQTPRYLIKTRGQQVTLSCSPISGHRSVSWYQQTPGQGLQFLFEYFSETQRNKGNFPGRFSGRQFSNSRSEMNVSTLELGDSALYLCASSSTGTSASYEQYFGPGTRLTVT.

V is TRBV10-3 and J is TRBJ2-3; D possibly corresponds to TRBD1 (6 bases). This CDR3 has 13 residues. The germline CDR1 and CDR2 sequences are ENHRY and SYGVKD. The germline V and J ends were trimmed by 7 bases and 4 bases, with 12 bases remaining between them. The CDR3 DNA sequence: TGTGCCATCATGGGTCAGGGGTCAGATACGCAGTATTTT. Translating gives CAIMGQGSDTQYF.

The rearrangement uses TRBV2 and TRBJ2-5; D possibly corresponds to TRBD2 (5 bases). V lost 8 bases and J lost 4, with 29 bases in between. There are 18 residues in the CDR3. Germline V lookup: CDR1 SNHLY, CDR2 FYNNEI. Written as DNA, the CDR3 is TGTGCCAGCCATCCGGCAACTCTAGCCTTAACGGGTGGAGAGACCCAGTACTTC. It specifies CASHPATLALTGGETQYF.